This TCR beta chain was profiled in a study of CD8+CD57+ T cells in acquired aplastic anemia. In the study overall: Recorded DNA amounts for sorted CD4+ and CD8+ cells had an average of roughly 3.4 ug. CD4+ cell libraries from healthy donors averaged about 11 million reads. Study conclusions and caveats: Patients and controls were not found to differ significantly in CD8+ Simpson's diversity. Overlapping CD8+ CDR3 repertoires of patients and controls contained around 30 shared sequences.

According to the study, genomic DNA was the template for TCR beta VDJ and CDR3 profiling. TCRdb reprocessed the reads with MiXCR, giving one entry per CDR3 protein. The repertoire holds 75,000 to 90,000 distinct CDR3 sequences, approximately 46% seen once, with approximately 60% in the top ten. Comment on this clonotype: No antigen is known for it.

This CDR3 comprises 16 residues. Trimming took 4 bases from V and 8 from J, leaving 21 bases between them. Germline V gene data show CDR1 as LNHDA and CDR2 as SQIVND (reference sequence). This sequence originates from a human donor in good health, serving as a control. The chain joins TRBV19 to TRBJ2-1, with D perhaps TRBD1 (7 bases). The specimen was sorted CD4+, CD8+, or CD8+CD57+ T cells (not recorded which) from PBMCs. The CDR3 DNA reads as TGTGCCAGTAGTAGCCTACAGGGGACTCCTACATATGAGCAGTTCTTC. Translating gives CASSSLQGTPTYEQFF.